This note documents a single T cell receptor (beta chain) sequence. The sample is drawn from a study of blood T cell repertoires in COVID-19. The CDR3 is 15 residues long. Germline V gene data show CDR1 as SGDLS and CDR2 as YYNGEE. V lost 0 bases to trimming and J lost 4 bases, with 10 bases between them. The protocol was immunoSEQ multiplex PCR, while the TCRdb copy is restricted to in-frame clones and leaves out a portion. Here the sample spans 250,000 to 350,000 clones, around 89% being singletons. This TCR was sampled from a man in his thirties or forties with acute or convalescent COVID-19. The chain links TRBV9 to TRBJ2-2, with D maybe TRBD1 (5 bases). The sequencing input was peripheral blood. CDR3 residues: CASSVGSGATGELFF. CDR3 coding DNA: TGTGCCAGCAGCGTAGGATCTGGGGCCACCGGGGAGCTGTTTTTT.